What follows is one TCR beta chain and its context. This clonotype was found a few times. The antigen it binds to is not known. Nothing much larger sits one base from this clone, and base qualities are not available. What the time point label conveys for this sample: blood at routine non-recurrence follow-up after resection. Without any cell sorting, TCR sequencing was performed on whole RNA extracted either from tumor and nontumor lung tissue or from cryopreserved PBMC samples. Patients were selected for TCR sequencing only if sufficient RNA was available from at least two tumor regions. The data were taken from a study of spatial heterogeneity in lung cancer (dated by TCRdb to between 2018 and 2021). Regarding the study in general: Donors were about 70 patients with early-stage, untreated non-small cell lung cancer from the lung TRACERx cohort. TCR repertoire features were related to nonsynonymous mutation counts determined by whole-exome sequencing of tumor tissue. Follow-up PBMC samples were sequenced whenever the samples were available, and the median time to follow-up was 2 to 3 years after resection. In the raw uncorrected reads, each unique combination of TCR and UMI appeared on average more than ten times. The study quantitatively compared TCR alpha and beta repertoires across multiple tumor regions, matched nontumor lung and blood in non-small cell lung cancer. More beta-chain than alpha-chain transcripts were consistently detected, likely reflecting higher beta-chain transcript abundance. Both alpha and beta chains were TCR-sequenced in a few hundred tumor regions, about 69 matched nontumor lung samples and 55 to 60 PBMC samples obtained at surgery. Overall results and qualifications from the work: Only roughly 15 patients were included in the comparisons of baseline and follow-up blood repertoires. Confirming at a functional level the hypothesis that regional TCRs recognize regional mutations was considered to require additional single-cell paired TCR alpha and beta sequencing. Ubiquitous expanded tumor TCRs were detected in blood more often at tumor resection than at routine follow-up.

Ends trimmed: V by 0 bases, J by 4 bases; bases unmatched to a gene: 3. CDR1 and CDR2 (SGHDT, YYEEEE) derive from the germline V gene. The CDR3 goes from the cysteine to the phenylalanine over 14 residues. Just CDR3 DNA is preserved here, 42 bases in frame from base 1. Library construction relied on 5' RACE. The instrument given in TCRdb is NextSeq 500. To allow correction of PCR and sequencing errors, the TCR library protocol tagged every TCR cDNA molecule with a unique molecular identifier. Concerning the study's data processing: TCR identification, UMI-based error correction and CDR3 extraction were all carried out with Decombinator tools. TCRs above a frequency of 2 per 1,000, corresponding to the top 1% of the tumor frequency distribution, were defined as expanded. Rényi diversity was computed with the R vegan package after subsampling each repertoire 100 times to 5,000 TCRs. To build CDR3 similarity networks, amino acid triplet string-kernel similarity was used, and CDR3s were connected when their pairwise similarity was above 0.82. TCRdb's own reprocessing of the public reads used fastp at Q25 and MiXCR and kept productive beta chains. Every CDR3 protein is listed once, alongside the most common genes and DNA of its rows. V and J calls and clone size were set by TCRdb, not the authors. This sample has fewer than 150,000 distinct CDR3 sequences in its table, and roughly 10% of those were observed once. 24% of the sample goes to the ten largest clones.

This TCR came from a female donor with early-stage non-small cell lung cancer. Sequences were derived from PBMCs, sampled at follow-up. The rearrangement joined TRBV5-6 to TRBJ1-1, and 7 junction bases match TRBD1. The base sequence is TGTGCCAGCAGCTTGGGATACAGGGGCACTGAAGCTTTCTTT. This translates into CASSLGYRGTEAFF.